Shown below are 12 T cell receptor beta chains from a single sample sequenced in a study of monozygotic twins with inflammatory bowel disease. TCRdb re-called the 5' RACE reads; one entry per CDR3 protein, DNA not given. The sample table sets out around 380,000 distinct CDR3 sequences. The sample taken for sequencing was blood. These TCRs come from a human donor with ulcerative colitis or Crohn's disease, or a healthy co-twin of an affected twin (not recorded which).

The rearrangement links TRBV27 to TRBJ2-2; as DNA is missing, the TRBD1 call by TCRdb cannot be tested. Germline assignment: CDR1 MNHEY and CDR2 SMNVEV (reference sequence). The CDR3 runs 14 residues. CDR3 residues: CASGQLSNTGELFF.

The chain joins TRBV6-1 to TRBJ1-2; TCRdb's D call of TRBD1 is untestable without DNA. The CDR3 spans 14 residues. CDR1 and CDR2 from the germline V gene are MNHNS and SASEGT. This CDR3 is CASRITGLVYGYTF.

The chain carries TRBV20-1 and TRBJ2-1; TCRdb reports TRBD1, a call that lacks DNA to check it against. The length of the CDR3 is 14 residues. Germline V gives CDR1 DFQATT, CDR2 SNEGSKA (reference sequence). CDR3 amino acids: CTSRGGVSYNEQFF.

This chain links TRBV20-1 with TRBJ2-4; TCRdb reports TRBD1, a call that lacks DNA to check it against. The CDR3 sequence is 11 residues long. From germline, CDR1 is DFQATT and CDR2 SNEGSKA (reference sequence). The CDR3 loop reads CSATGSGIQYF.

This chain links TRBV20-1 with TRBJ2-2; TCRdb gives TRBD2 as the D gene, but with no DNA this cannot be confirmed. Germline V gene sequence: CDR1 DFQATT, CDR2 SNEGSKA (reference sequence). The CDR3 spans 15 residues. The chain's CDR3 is CSARVGLAATGELFF.

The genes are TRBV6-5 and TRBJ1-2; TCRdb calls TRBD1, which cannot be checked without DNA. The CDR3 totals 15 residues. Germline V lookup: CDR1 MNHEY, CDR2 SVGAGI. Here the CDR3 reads CASSYSGPGGYGYTF.

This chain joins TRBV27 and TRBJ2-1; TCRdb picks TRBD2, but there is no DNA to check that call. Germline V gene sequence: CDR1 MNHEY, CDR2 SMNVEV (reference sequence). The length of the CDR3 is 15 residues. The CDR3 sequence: CASSLRSGRANEQFF.

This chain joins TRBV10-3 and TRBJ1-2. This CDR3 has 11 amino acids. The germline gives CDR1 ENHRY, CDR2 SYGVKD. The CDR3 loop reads CAISGGYGYTF.

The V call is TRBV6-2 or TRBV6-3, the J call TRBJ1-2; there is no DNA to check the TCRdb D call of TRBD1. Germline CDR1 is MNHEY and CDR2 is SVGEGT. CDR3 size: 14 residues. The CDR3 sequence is CASNPGAGGLGYTF.

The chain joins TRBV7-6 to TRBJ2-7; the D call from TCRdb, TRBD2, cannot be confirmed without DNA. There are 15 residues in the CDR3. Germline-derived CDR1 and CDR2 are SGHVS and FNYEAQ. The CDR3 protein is CASSLGTSRSYEQYF.

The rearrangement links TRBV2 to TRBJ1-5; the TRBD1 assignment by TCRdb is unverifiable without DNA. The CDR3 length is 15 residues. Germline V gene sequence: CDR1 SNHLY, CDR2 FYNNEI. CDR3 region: CASNRRDRGGQPQHF. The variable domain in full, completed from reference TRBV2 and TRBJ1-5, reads EPEVTQTPSHQVTQMGQEVILRCVPISNHLYFYWYRQILGQKVEFLVSFYNNEISEKSEIFDDQFSVERPDGSNFTLKIRSTKLEDSAMYFCASNRRDRGGQPQHFGDGTRLSIL.

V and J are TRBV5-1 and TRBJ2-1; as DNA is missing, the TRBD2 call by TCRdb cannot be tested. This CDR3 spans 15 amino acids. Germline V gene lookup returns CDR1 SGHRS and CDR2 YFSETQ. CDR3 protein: CASGVRDLLYNEQFF.